Listed below are T cell receptor beta chains from one sample, sequenced in a study of OX40 agonist ivuxolimab in advanced cancers. Assay used: immunoSEQ multiplex PCR; TCRdb lists only in-frame clones, some missing. The sample consists of about 68,000 clones, 90% to 95% of them appearing once. The source was CD4+ or CD8+ T cells sorted from blood, collected in a trial of the OX40 agonist ivuxolimab. The source is an adult with an advanced solid tumor such as melanoma, head and neck, liver or kidney cancer. CDR3s include the opening cysteine and the closing phenylalanine or tryptophan. D genes are given only for firm matches. Clone size is stated in some rows and not others, as once, few, many or a class when expanded.

TRBV5-1,TRBJ1-2,.,.,CASSLGGGTYGYTF,TGCGCCAGCAGCTTGGGTGGCGGAACCTATGGCTACACCTTC
TRBV28,TRBJ2-6,.,TRBD2,CASSPVDSGSVGGANVLTF,TGTGCCAGCAGCCCCGTTGATAGCGGGAGTGTGGGTGGGGCCAACGTCCTGACTTTC
TRBV5-4,TRBJ1-1,.,.,CASSWAGGDGTEAFF,TGTGCCAGCAGCTGGGCGGGGGGGGATGGCACTGAAGCTTTCTTT
TRBV6-5,TRBJ1-1,few,.,CASSYSSQNTEAFF,TGTGCCAGCAGTTACTCGAGCCAAAACACTGAAGCTTTCTTT
TRBV14,TRBJ2-1,.,.,CASSQVPSLNEQFF,TGTGCCAGCAGCCAAGTTCCTAGCCTCAATGAGCAGTTCTTC
TRBV19,TRBJ1-1,few,TRBD1,CASSIDLRDSKAFF,TGTGCCAGTAGTATAGATCTCCGGGACAGCAAAGCTTTCTTT
TRBV25-1,TRBJ1-1,.,.,CASSVGGYTEAFF,TGTGCCAGCAGCGTGGGGGGGTACACTGAAGCTTTCTTT
TRBV28,TRBJ2-5,.,.,CASREGRRGHETQYF,TGTGCCAGCAGGGAGGGTAGGCGAGGACATGAGACCCAGTACTTC
TRBV7-9,TRBJ2-1,.,TRBD2,CASSLVLAGGPNEQFF,TGTGCCAGCAGCTTAGTTCTAGCGGGAGGCCCCAATGAGCAGTTCTTC
TRBV7-9,TRBJ1-1,.,.,CASSLGNLGEAFF,TGTGCCAGCAGCTTGGGCAATCTAGGTGAAGCTTTCTTT
TRBV5-1,TRBJ1-5,.,.,CASSLLGSSNQPQHF,TGCGCCAGCAGCTTACTTGGAAGTAGCAATCAGCCCCAGCATTTT
TRBV5-4,TRBJ2-7,.,TRBD2,CASSTGLAGGSYEQYF,TGTGCCAGCAGCACGGGACTAGCGGGAGGGTCCTACGAGCAGTACTTC
TRBV11-2,TRBJ2-1,.,TRBD2,CASSWTSGRTHNEQFF,TGTGCCAGCAGCTGGACTAGCGGGAGGACTCACAATGAGCAGTTCTTC
TRBV19,TRBJ2-1,.,TRBD2,CASSGGTSVSYNEQFF,TGTGCCAGTAGTGGAGGGACTAGCGTCTCCTACAATGAGCAGTTCTTC
TRBV11-2,TRBJ2-1,.,TRBD2,CASSLDWGGPFQFF,TGTGCCAGCAGCTTAGATTGGGGGGGTCCCTTCCAGTTCTTC
TRBV12-5,TRBJ1-5,once,TRBD1,CASGRGGTGNQPQHF,TGTGCTAGTGGAAGGGGGGGGACAGGCAATCAGCCCCAGCATTTT
TRBV15,TRBJ1-5,.,.,CATSRVGAGSNQPQHF,TGTGCCACCAGCAGAGTGGGGGCGGGTAGCAATCAGCCCCAGCATTTT
TRBV6-5,TRBJ1-3,.,.,CASSYDAAGGSGTIYF,TGTGCCAGCAGTTACGATGCGGCCGGGGGGTCCGGCACCATATATTTT
TRBV7-3,TRBJ2-2,.,.,CASSPQGLGTGELFF,TGTGCCAGCAGCCCGCAGGGATTAGGCACCGGGGAGCTGTTTTTT
TRBV5-6,TRBJ1-6,.,.,CASSLVGSPLHF,TGTGCCAGCAGCTTGGTTGGTTCACCCCTCCACTTT
TRBV2,TRBJ2-4,.,TRBD1,CASRKDSGQGKNIQYF,TGTGCCAGCAGGAAAGACTCGGGACAGGGAAAAAACATTCAGTACTTC
TRBV28,TRBJ2-6,.,TRBD2,CASSLTSGISGANVLTF,TGTGCCAGCAGTTTGACTAGCGGAATCTCTGGGGCCAACGTCCTGACTTTC
TRBV11-2,TRBJ2-1,few,TRBD2,CASRRTSGSTYNEQFF,TGTGCCAGCAGGAGGACTAGCGGGAGTACCTACAATGAGCAGTTCTTC
TRBV6-1,TRBJ2-7,.,.,CASKRSVGSYEQYF,TGTGCCAGCAAAAGGTCCGTTGGCTCCTACGAGCAGTACTTC
TRBV29-1,TRBJ2-1,.,.,CSVPKGTYPYNEQFF,TGCAGCGTTCCAAAAGGGACTTACCCGTACAATGAGCAGTTCTTC
TRBV6-1,TRBJ2-4,few,.,CASSEGPSGTAKNIQYF,TGTGCCAGCAGTGAAGGACCGTCCGGGACGGCGAAAAACATTCAGTACTTC
TRBV30,TRBJ1-5,.,.,CAWSVQEGQPQHF,TGTGCCTGGAGTGTACAGGAGGGACAGCCCCAGCATTTT
TRBV10-1,TRBJ2-1,.,.,CASSESKGSYNEQFF,TGCGCCAGCAGTGAGTCTAAGGGCTCCTACAATGAGCAGTTCTTC
TRBV19,TRBJ2-1,.,TRBD1,CASSIISGQDYNEQFF,TGTGCCAGTAGTATTATTTCGGGACAGGATTACAATGAGCAGTTCTTC
TRBV28,TRBJ1-2,few,.,CASLDARGYTF,TGTGCCAGCCTTGACGCTCGTGGCTACACCTTC
TRBV6-5,TRBJ2-1,.,.,CASSSGASHEQFF,TGTGCCAGCAGTTCAGGGGCCAGTCATGAGCAGTTCTTC
TRBV6-5,TRBJ2-1,.,TRBD1,CASRQPGQGSYEQFF,TGTGCCAGCAGACAACCGGGACAGGGGTCGTATGAGCAGTTCTTC
TRBV7-9,TRBJ1-4,.,.,CASSFSEGANEKLFF,TGTGCCAGCAGCTTTTCAGAGGGGGCTAATGAAAAACTGTTTTTT
TRBV29-1,TRBJ1-2,.,.,CSAKIDTRYGYTF,TGCAGCGCCAAGATCGACACCAGATATGGCTACACCTTC
TRBV5-1,TRBJ2-5,.,TRBD2,CASSLTGGGFETQYF,TGCGCCAGCAGCTTGACGGGAGGGGGTTTTGAGACCCAGTACTTC
TRBV7-6,TRBJ1-1,.,.,CASSLGTANTEAFF,TGTGCCAGCAGCCTCGGGACGGCGAACACTGAAGCTTTCTTT
TRBV7-3,TRBJ2-1,.,TRBD2,CASSQTRLAGGPSYNEQFF,TGTGCCAGCAGCCAGACACGACTAGCGGGAGGGCCTTCCTACAATGAGCAGTTCTTC